These 10 T cell receptor beta chains were all obtained from the same sample, sequenced in a study of blood T cell repertoires in COVID-19. Sequencing used immunoSEQ multiplex PCR; TCRdb keeps in-frame clones, though not all of them. The data show about 500,000 clones, approximately 91% seen once. The sequenced sample consisted of peripheral blood. Receptor source: a woman in her fifties or sixties with COVID-19, enrolled during active disease.

The chain carries TRBV6-6 and TRBJ1-1, with 7 positions matching TRBD1. The trim removed 5 bases at V and 5 bases at J, leaving 8 bases unmatched. This CDR3 comprises 14 residues. The germline V gene encodes CDR1 MNHNY and CDR2 SVGAGI (reference sequence). Here the CDR3 reads CASSPRGMGTEAFF. The CDR3 nucleotides read TGTGCCAGCAGTCCCAGGGGGATGGGTACTGAAGCTTTCTTT.

This rearrangement joins TRBV6-5 to TRBJ1-6; 10 bases fit TRBD1. The CDR3 loop spans 14 amino acids. Germline trimming cut 4 bases from V and 14 bases from J; bases unmatched to any gene: 8. Germline V gene sequence: CDR1 MNHEY, CDR2 SVGAGI. The CDR3 nucleotides read TGTGCCAGCAGTTCGGGACAGGGGCCTTGGGCCCTCCACTTT. Translating it yields CASSSGQGPWALHF.

This rearrangement joins TRBV5-4 to TRBJ2-3; D gene unclear. The germline V gene has CDR1 SGHNT and CDR2 YYREEE (reference sequence). V was pared by 4 bases and J by 2 bases, with 11 bases between. There are 14 residues in the CDR3. The CDR3 loop is CASSPEWATDTQYF. The CDR3 DNA follows: TGTGCCAGCAGCCCGGAATGGGCCACAGATACGCAGTATTTT.

The chain is built from TRBV6-4 and TRBJ2-1, with D perhaps matching TRBD1 (5 bases). V gave up 3 bases and J gave up 0 bases, with 12 bases separating them. The CDR3 runs 16 residues. The V gene's germline CDR1 is MRHNA and CDR2 SNTAGT. CDR3: CASSEAGLSSYNEQFF. In DNA form, the CDR3 reads TGTGCCAGCAGTGAGGCAGGGCTTAGCTCCTACAATGAGCAGTTCTTC.

The chain carries TRBV11-2 and TRBJ1-1; 8 bases agree with TRBD1. This CDR3 has 15 amino acids. The V gene's germline CDR1 is SGHAT and CDR2 FQNNGV. Trimming at V came to 0 bases and at J to 7 bases, leaving 7 bases not matched to a gene. This chain's CDR3 is CASSLDLTGVREAFF. The CDR3 DNA follows: TGTGCCAGCAGCTTAGATCTGACAGGGGTCCGTGAAGCTTTCTTT.

The chain joins TRBV5-6 to TRBJ1-2, with TRBD1 matching 10 bases. Unmatched junction bases numbered 2, after V lost 3 bases and J lost 0 bases. The length of the CDR3 is 15 residues. CDR1 is SGHDT, CDR2 YYEEEE, per germline. The CDR3 DNA follows: TGTGCCAGCAGCTCGACAGGGGGCGCTAACTATGGCTACACCTTC. It yields the protein CASSSTGGANYGYTF.

The rearrangement uses TRBV7-6 and TRBJ1-1; 8 bases map to TRBD1. This CDR3 contains 16 residues. Germline values: CDR1 SGHVS, CDR2 FNYEAQ. Unmatched junction bases numbered 15, after V lost 5 bases and J lost 7 bases. CDR3 protein: CASSPRQGISVGEAFF. DNA for the CDR3: TGTGCCAGCAGCCCTCGACAGGGGATTTCGGTCGGTGAAGCTTTCTTT.

There are a few counts of this clone. The CDR3 DNA is TGTGCCAGCAGCTTATACAGGGGAGAGAATTCACCCCTCCACTTT. Amino acid sequence: CASSLYRGENSPLHF. The J gene is TRBJ1-6, the V gene TRBV7-2; 7 bases agree with TRBD1. V lost 2 bases to trimming and J lost 7 bases; unmatched junction nucleotides: 5. The CDR3 length is 15 residues. The V gene's germline CDR1 is SGHTA and CDR2 FQGNSA.

The chain is built from TRBV7-3 and TRBJ2-3, with 8 bases aligning to TRBD2. Germline trimming cut 4 bases from V and 11 bases from J; bases unmatched to any gene: 8. CDR1 is SGHTA, CDR2 FQGTGA, per germline. The CDR3 spans 13 residues. The CDR3: CASSSTGLAGQYF. CDR3 DNA: TGTGCCAGCAGCTCAACCGGACTAGCTGGGCAGTATTTT.

About this clone itself: This specimen includes other DNA sequences encoding the same CDR3. The chain combines TRBV19 with TRBJ2-3, with D tentatively TRBD2 (6 bases). Between the trimmed V and J ends, which lost 3 bases and 4 bases, there was a span of 8 bases. The CDR3 runs 13 residues. CDR1 and CDR2 (germline): LNHDA, SQIVND (reference sequence). In DNA form, the CDR3 reads TGTGCCAGTAGTATCTCGGGGGCAGATACGCAGTATTTT. Translation: CASSISGADTQYF.